These T cell receptor beta chains were read from a single sample in a study of radiotherapy plus CTLA-4 blockade in lung cancer. Some clones are missing from TCRdb's copy, which holds only in-frame ones; the method was immunoSEQ multiplex PCR. The repertoire has 30,000 to 35,000 clones, about 81% of them found once; the top ten carry approximately 25%. The sample consisted of peripheral blood, taken from a patient treated with radiotherapy plus ipilimumab. All receptors derive from a human donor with non-small cell lung cancer that progressed on radiotherapy plus ipilimumab. CDR3s include the opening cysteine and the closing phenylalanine or tryptophan. The order of the fields is clone size, V gene, D gene, J gene, CDR3 protein, CDR3 DNA. D genes are given only for firm matches. Clone size is given for some rows only: seen once, a few or many times, or a class if the clone is expanded.

>NA|TRBV18|NA|TRBJ1-2
CASSPDTYGYTF
TGTGCCAGCTCACCGGACACGTATGGCTACACCTTC
>NA|TRBV5-1|TRBD1|TRBJ2-5
CASSPRPGQGLKETQYF
TGCGCCAGCAGCCCAAGACCGGGACAGGGCTTAAAAGAGACCCAGTACTTC
>once|TRBV27|NA|TRBJ1-6
CASSLSFVLGGSPLHF
TGTGCCAGCAGTTTATCTTTTGTGTTGGGGGGTTCACCCCTCCACTTT
>NA|TRBV5-5|TRBD1|TRBJ1-2
CASSLGTGRARDYGYTF
TGTGCCAGCAGCTTGGGGACAGGGAGAGCCAGGGACTATGGCTACACCTTC
>once|TRBV5-4|NA|TRBJ1-6
CASSFSNSLYNSPLHF
TGTGCCAGCAGCTTTTCTAACAGCCTCTATAATTCACCCCTCCACTTT
>once|TRBV5-1|NA|TRBJ2-7
CASSFTDRLSSYEQYF
TGCGCCAGCAGCTTTACGGACAGACTGAGCTCCTACGAGCAGTACTTC
>NA|TRBV2|NA|TRBJ1-2
CASSRRQAKDGYTF
TGTGCCAGCAGCCGAAGACAGGCCAAAGATGGCTACACCTTC
>NA|TRBV29-1|NA|TRBJ2-2
CSITKTSNTGELFF
TGCAGCATTACAAAGACATCGAACACCGGGGAGCTGTTTTTT
>NA|TRBV9|TRBD2|TRBJ2-2
CASSGLAGGYGELFF
TGTGCCAGCAGCGGACTAGCGGGGGGGTACGGGGAGCTGTTTTTT
>NA|TRBV6-4|NA|TRBJ2-2
CASRPQGTGELFF
TGTGCCAGCAGACCACAGGGCACCGGGGAGCTGTTTTTT
>NA|TRBV7-2|NA|TRBJ2-7
CASSLDTYEQYF
TGTGCCAGCAGTCTTGACACCTACGAGCAGTACTTC
>NA|TRBV13|NA|TRBJ2-3
CASSLGLMGGGSGSNTQYF
TGTGCCAGCAGCTTAGGCCTAATGGGGGGGGGCAGTGGATCAAATACGCAGTATTTT
>NA|TRBV7-9|NA|TRBJ2-3
CASSRGGGTDTQYF
TGTGCCAGTAGCCGGGGAGGTGGTACAGATACGCAGTATTTT
>NA|TRBV6-1|NA|TRBJ2-1
CASGGSSGSYNEQFF
TGTGCCAGCGGGGGGTCGTCTGGCTCCTACAATGAGCAGTTCTTC
>NA|TRBV18|NA|TRBJ2-5
CASSPGAGAEETQYF
TGTGCCAGCTCACCCGGGGCAGGGGCCGAGGAGACCCAGTACTTC
>NA|TRBV9|NA|TRBJ2-5
CASSVDSVETQYF
TGTGCCAGCAGCGTAGATAGCGTAGAGACCCAGTACTTC
>NA|TRBV28|NA|TRBJ1-6
CASSLRVARSPLHF
TGTGCCAGCAGTTTAAGAGTCGCGCGTTCACCCCTCCACTTT
>once|TRBV2|NA|TRBJ1-4
CASLQGVSEKLFF
TGTGCCAGCCTACAGGGAGTTAGTGAAAAACTGTTTTTT
>NA|TRBV9|NA|TRBJ1-5
CASSIGAGDQPQHF
TGTGCCAGCAGCATAGGAGCAGGGGATCAGCCCCAGCATTTT
>NA|TRBV5-1|TRBD2|TRBJ2-3
CASSLPGLPNPTDTQYF
TGCGCCAGCAGCCTACCGGGACTACCTAATCCCACAGATACGCAGTATTTT
>NA|TRBV10-1|TRBD1|TRBJ1-3
CASQTRTGAYSGNTIYF
TGCGCCAGCCAGACCCGGACAGGGGCATACTCTGGAAACACCATATATTTT
>NA|TRBV5-1|TRBD1|TRBJ2-1
CASSYRDRGRGEQFF
TGCGCCAGCAGTTACCGGGACAGGGGGAGAGGTGAGCAGTTCTTC
>NA|TRBV6-6|TRBD1|TRBJ1-1
CASNQGATNTEAFF
TGTGCCAGCAACCAGGGGGCGACGAACACTGAAGCTTTCTTT
>NA|TRBV6-5|NA|TRBJ1-2
CASWSMAGDGYTF
TGTGCCAGCTGGTCGATGGCAGGGGATGGCTACACCTTC
>NA|TRBV7-2|NA|TRBJ2-7
CASSLGRIYEQYF
TGTGCCAGCAGCTTAGGCAGGATTTACGAGCAGTACTTC
>NA|TRBV5-1|TRBD1|TRBJ2-2
CASTPGQGARNTGELFF
TGCGCCAGCACCCCGGGACAGGGGGCGCGGAACACCGGGGAGCTGTTTTTT
>NA|TRBV7-3|NA|TRBJ1-1
CASSVQGNTEAFF
TGTGCCAGCAGCGTACAGGGGAACACTGAAGCTTTCTTT
>NA|TRBV29-1|NA|TRBJ2-3
CSGGGSTDTQYF
TGCAGCGGGGGGGGCAGCACAGATACGCAGTATTTT
>few|TRBV4-2|TRBD1|TRBJ1-1
CASSQEGTGGYTEAFF
TGTGCCAGCAGCCAAGAAGGGACAGGGGGCTACACTGAAGCTTTCTTT
>NA|TRBV9|NA|TRBJ2-7
CASSNLRELGEQYF
TGTGCCAGCAGCAACCTCAGGGAATTGGGCGAGCAGTACTTC
>NA|TRBV7-8|TRBD1|TRBJ1-1
CASSLRGGQGGTEAFF
TGTGCCAGCAGCCTTCGGGGAGGACAGGGGGGCACTGAAGCTTTCTTT
>NA|TRBV4-1|TRBD1|TRBJ2-5
CASSQTGVGETQYF
TGCGCCAGCAGCCAAACAGGGGTAGGAGAGACCCAGTACTTC
>few|TRBV25-1|NA|TRBJ2-6
CASSEPGTGANVLTF
TGTGCCAGCAGTGAACCGGGGACTGGGGCCAACGTCCTGACTTTC
>NA|TRBV7-9|TRBD1|TRBJ2-1
CASRPPGQGHNEQFF
TGTGCCAGCAGACCACCGGGACAGGGTCACAATGAGCAGTTCTTC
>NA|TRBV5-1|TRBD1|TRBJ1-1
CASSVGWGQGPSSEAFF
TGCGCCAGCAGCGTAGGATGGGGACAGGGCCCGTCCAGTGAAGCTTTCTTT
>NA|TRBV5-5|NA|TRBJ2-7
CASSWDTSSYEQYF
TGTGCCAGCAGCTGGGACACGAGCTCCTACGAGCAGTACTTC
>NA|TRBV9|NA|TRBJ2-3
CASSVFGGGGGTQYF
TGTGCCAGCAGCGTATTCGGCGGCGGTGGTGGTACGCAGTATTTT
>NA|TRBV11-3|NA|TRBJ2-3
CASSSTWDNTDTQYF
TGTGCCAGCAGCTCAACTTGGGACAACACAGATACGCAGTATTTT
>NA|TRBV27|TRBD1|TRBJ2-1
CASSFRDRGNNEQFF
TGTGCCAGCAGTTTCCGGGACAGGGGAAACAATGAGCAGTTCTTC
>NA|TRBV9|TRBD2|TRBJ2-1
CASSVVASGGANEQFF
TGTGCCAGCAGCGTAGTAGCTAGCGGGGGGGCCAATGAGCAGTTCTTC
>NA|TRBV5-1|NA|TRBJ2-7
CASSLGRGRPNYEQYF
TGCGCCAGCAGCTTGGGAAGGGGTCGGCCTAACTACGAGCAGTACTTC
>NA|TRBV27|NA|TRBJ1-4
CASRAGVITNEKLFF
TGTGCCAGCAGGGCAGGTGTTATAACTAATGAAAAACTGTTTTTT
>NA|TRBV27|NA|TRBJ2-7
CASKVGGGTYEQYF
TGTGCCAGCAAGGTGGGGGGTGGGACCTACGAGCAGTACTTC
>NA|TRBV6-5|NA|TRBJ2-7
CASRDGFQRYEQYF
TGTGCCAGCAGAGACGGCTTCCAGAGGTACGAGCAGTACTTC
>once|TRBV28|TRBD1|TRBJ1-4
CASSLFQGGNEKLFF
TGTGCCAGCAGTTTATTTCAGGGGGGTAATGAAAAACTGTTTTTT
>few|TRBV29-1|NA|TRBJ1-2
CSVDPGTGGYTF
TGCAGCGTTGATCCAGGGACTGGCGGCTACACCTTC
>once|TRBV5-1|NA|TRBJ1-5
CASSLRPGVNQPQHF
TGCGCCAGCAGCTTACGGCCAGGGGTTAATCAGCCCCAGCATTTT
>NA|TRBV29-1|TRBD1|TRBJ1-1
CSAGTGGSEAFF
TGCAGCGCTGGAACAGGGGGGAGTGAAGCTTTCTTT
>NA|TRBV1|NA|TRBJ1-1
CTSSQTLSGSVGDPEAFF
TGCACCAGCAGCCAAACGCTTTCGGGGAGCGTTGGTGATCCTGAAGCTTTCTTT
>NA|TRBV2|TRBD1|TRBJ1-4
CAGRSGQGPKGNEKLFF
TGTGCCGGCCGCTCGGGACAGGGTCCAAAGGGGAATGAAAAACTGTTTTTT
>NA|TRBV9|NA|TRBJ2-7
CASSVGNGETYEQYF
TGTGCCAGCAGCGTAGGGAACGGGGAGACCTACGAGCAGTACTTC
>NA|TRBV4-3|NA|TRBJ1-1
CASSQDPYTEAFF
TGCGCCAGCAGCCAAGATCCCTACACTGAAGCTTTCTTT
>NA|TRBV5-1|NA|TRBJ1-5
CASRELGAPQPQHF
TGCGCCAGCAGAGAGCTAGGGGCCCCTCAGCCCCAGCATTTT